This T cell receptor beta chain came from a study of regulatory T cells in long-lasting Graves disease. Trimming cost V 6 bases and J 7 bases, with 21 bases left between them. CDR3 length: 16 residues. Germline V gene sequence: CDR1 MDHEN, CDR2 SYDVKM. The authors built TCR beta libraries using iRepertoire HTBI primers and Arm-PCR of CDR3 regions. TCRdb redid the calling of the multiplex PCR reads with MiXCR, one entry per CDR3 protein. This table holds 350,000 to 450,000 distinct CDR3 sequences, 20% to 25% found once. Findings of the study overall: TCR diversity was lower in persistent than newly diagnosed Graves' disease. New patients shared 950 to 1,000 public clonotypes, fewer than the roughly 3,000 shared by persistent patients.

This sample's time point: persistent/refractory GD, antithyroid drugs over 5 years with positive TRAb. Making the TCR library involved RNA that had been extracted from PBMCs. Patients were enrolled at an endocrinology department in Xi'an, China. This clonotype came up many times. Its antigen is currently unknown. The material sequenced was peripheral blood mononuclear cells (PBMCs), taken when the disease was refractory, from a patient treated with antithyroid drugs. The source is a woman aged 40 to 55 with Graves disease. The J gene is TRBJ2-2, the V gene TRBV28, with D maybe TRBD2 (6 bases). The CDR3 sequence: CASSPATEGFDGELFF. CDR3 DNA sequence: TGTGCCAGCAGCCCGGCAACGGAGGGCTTCGACGGGGAGCTGTTTTTT.